The 14 T cell receptor beta chains given below trace back to one sample, sequenced in a study of T cells in women clearing cervical HPV infection. The table came from immunoSEQ multiplex PCR; TCRdb's copy has only in-frame clones and leaves some out. This sample lists roughly 23,000 clones; its ten largest clones have 4.5% to 6%. Sequenced: blood buffy coat. The origin of the receptors is a woman aged 18-70 years with a cervical HPV16 infection that either progressed to CIN3+ or cleared (not recorded which).

To note about this clone: The CDR3 extends 3 residues past the end of the read, so its final part is completed from the germline J gene. This chain links TRBV20-1 with TRBJ1-1; D may be TRBD1 (6 bases). V lost 2 bases, J lost 4 bases, and 11 bases lay in between. This CDR3 spans 13 amino acids. The germline gives CDR1 DFQATT, CDR2 SNEGSKA (reference sequence). CDR3 sequence reads: CSARKTGRTEAFF. The sequenced part of the CDR3 DNA is TGCAGTGCTAGAAAAACAGGGCGCACTGAA.

Comment on this clone: Read data end 3 residues before the CDR3 end; the end is taken from the germline J gene. V gene TRBV2 combines with J gene TRBJ2-2, with 8 nucleotides matching TRBD1. J was trimmed by 0 bases and V by 8 bases; bases with no gene match: 8. The CDR3 has 16 amino acids. Germline V gene lookup returns CDR1 SNHLY and CDR2 FYNNEI. CDR3 DNA, as far as it was read: TGTGCCAGCCGACGACAGGGGCTATCGAACACCGGGGAG. This sequence encodes CASRRQGLSNTGE. The CDR3 reads in full as CASRRQGLSNTGELFF.

CDR3 protein: CASNRGQYEKLFF. The covered CDR3 bases are TGTGCCAGCAACAGGGGGCAATATGAAAAG. The chain carries TRBV2 and TRBJ2-2; 9 bases are a match to TRBD1. Read coverage stops 3 residues before the CDR3 terminus; the germline J gene supplies the remainder. Germline V CDR1 and CDR2: SNHLY, FYNNEI. The CDR3 is 13 residues long.

Points on this clone: The CDR3 end lies 3 residues beyond the end of the read and is filled in from the germline J gene. The chain uses TRBV5-1 and TRBJ1-1; no clear D gene. V shed 0 bases and J shed 1 base, with 10 bases lying between them. Germline V gene sequence: CDR1 SGHRS, CDR2 YFSETQ. This CDR3 region has 15 residues. The CDR3 loop is CASSLEWQANTEAFF. The part of the CDR3 DNA that was read is TGCGCCAGCAGCTTGGAGTGGCAGGCGAACACTGAA.

Details on this clone: The sequence runs out 3 residues before the end of the CDR3; the remainder is reconstructed from the germline J gene. This chain connects TRBV6-2 or TRBV6-3 to TRBJ1-6; unclear D gene. Trimming shortened V by 3 bases and J by 7 bases, and 4 bases separated the two germline ends. The CDR3 runs to 12 residues. The germline CDR1 and CDR2 sequences are MNHEY and SVGEGT. The CDR3 bases that were read are TGTGCCAGCAGTTATCTCAATTCACCC. This encodes CASSYLNSP. The whole CDR3 is CASSYLNSPLHF.

With regard to this clone: The sequenced fragment ends 3 residues before the CDR3 boundary, so the rest is inferred from the germline J gene. V gene TRBV18 combines with J gene TRBJ2-2, with 10 nucleotides matching TRBD1. This CDR3 comprises 17 residues. The V and J ends lost 3 bases and 0 bases, in that order; junction bases with no gene match: 4. Germline CDR1 and CDR2: KGHSH and LQKENI. CDR3 loop: CASSPLGQGANTGELFF. The covered CDR3 bases are TGTGCCAGCTCACCCCTTGGACAGGGGGCGAACACCGGGGAG. The variable domain in full, completed from reference TRBV18 and TRBJ2-2, reads NAGVMQNPRHLVRRRGQEARLRCSPMKGHSHVYWYRQLPEEGLKFMVYLQKENIIDESGMPKERFSAEFPKEGPSILRIQQVVRGDSAAYFCASSPLGQGANTGELFFGEGSRLTVL.

Note on this clone: The read ends 3 residues early relative to the CDR3; the germline J gene fills the gap. V is TRBV7-9 and J is TRBJ2-7; 11 bases agree with TRBD2. The J segment lost 4 bases and the V segment lost 2 bases, leaving 4 bases of the junction unmatched. Germline-derived CDR1 and CDR2 are SEHNR and FQNEAQ (reference sequence). This CDR3 comprises 15 residues. CDR3 region: CASSLLTSGGYEQYF. CDR3 DNA, as far as it was read: TGTGCCAGCAGCTTACTAACTAGCGGGGGTTACGAG.

Of note for this clone: The sequenced fragment ends 3 residues before the CDR3 boundary, so the rest is inferred from the germline J gene. The chain uses TRBV5-1 and TRBJ1-2; TRBD1 matches 9 bases. The CDR3 spans 15 residues. V lost 0 bases and J lost 4; bases outside the gene matches: 4. The germline CDR1 and CDR2 sequences are SGHRS and YFSETQ. The CDR3 sequence is CASSLETGGSYGYTF. Partial CDR3 DNA: TGCGCCAGCAGCTTGGAGACAGGGGGTTCCTATGGC.

Worth noting for this clone: The read ends 3 residues shy of where the CDR3 ends; the end is completed using the germline J gene. The J gene is TRBJ1-6, the V gene TRBV5-6, with D unresolved. The length of the CDR3 is 15 residues. Trimming stripped 4 bases from V and 7 bases from J, with 15 bases between. Germline CDR1 reads SGHDT; CDR2 reads YYEEEE. Partial CDR3 DNA: TGTGCCAGCAGCCTGATAAGCGGGCTAAATTCACCC. Translated, it gives CASSLISGLNSP. The entire CDR3 is CASSLISGLNSPLHF.

About this clone itself: The read ends 3 residues before the CDR3 terminus; that terminus is restored from the germline J gene. This sequence joins TRBV20-1 and TRBJ2-7, with 8 nucleotides matching TRBD1. The V gene end was trimmed by 0 bases and the J gene end by 3 bases; junction bases not matched to a gene: 4. Germline loops: CDR1 DFQATT, CDR2 SNEGSKA (reference sequence). The CDR3 spans 14 residues. The sequenced part of the CDR3 DNA is TGCAGTGCTAGAGATCCTGGACAGGGCTACGAG. Its protein is CSARDPGQGYE. The CDR3, in full, reads CSARDPGQGYEQYF.

A note on this clone: One end of the junction fails to match germline, which may point to a read error. The DNA ends 3 residues before the CDR3 does, and the rest of the CDR3 is filled in from the germline J gene. V usage is TRBV5-6 and J usage is TRBJ1-2; a possible D gene is TRBD1 (5 bases). The CDR3 is made up of 13 amino acids. Per germline, CDR1 SGHDT and CDR2 YYEEEE. This chain's CDR3 is CASSLTANDGYTF. CDR3 DNA, as far as it was read: TGTGCCAGCAGCCTGACAGCTAACGATGGC.

CDR3 in amino acids: CSVDRTRSYNEQFF. The CDR3 DNA, read in part, is TGCAGCGTTGATCGGACTAGATCCTACAATGAG. The gene calls are TRBV29-1 and TRBJ2-1, with 7 bases lining up with TRBD2. Read coverage stops 3 residues before the CDR3 terminus; the germline J gene supplies the remainder. J was trimmed by 1 base and V by 3 bases; bases with no gene match: 3. The V gene's germline CDR1 is SQVTM and CDR2 ANQGSEA. This CDR3 has 14 residues.

On this clone: Read data end 3 residues before the CDR3 end; the end is taken from the germline J gene. The chain carries TRBV12-3 or TRBV12-4 and TRBJ2-4; tentative D call: TRBD1 (6 bases). Trimming stripped 5 bases from V and 1 base from J, with 15 bases between. The CDR3 runs 16 residues. Partial CDR3 DNA: TGTGCCAGCAGTAAACAGGGTAATTTGGCCAAAAACATT. Protein: CASSKQGNLAKNI. The full CDR3 sequence reads CASSKQGNLAKNIQYF.

On this clone: The read falls 3 residues short of the CDR3 end, and the missing part is taken from the germline J gene. The chain uses TRBV5-1 and TRBJ1-4; TRBD1 matches at 7 bases. Looked up from germline, CDR1 is SGHRS and CDR2 is YFSETQ. CDR3 size: 14 residues. The CDR3 bases that were read are TGCGCCAGCAGCACAGGGGTCTTATCCTCACCA. Its translation: CASSTGVLSSP. The complete CDR3 reads CASSTGVLSSPLFF.